This TCR beta chain was sequenced for a study of blood T cell repertoires in COVID-19. Study overall: The samples span acute and convalescent COVID-19 from the United States, Italy and Spain. PBMCs, B-cell-depleted T cells, or T cells provided the cDNA or gDNA that made up the material.

Repertoires were generated with immunoSEQ multiplex PCR, while TCRdb's copy carries only in-frame clones and drops some. The sample has over 25,000 clones, 91% seen once. This CDR3 is 13 amino acids long. Germline CDR1 reads MGHRA; CDR2 reads YSYEKL. V dropped 0 bases and J dropped 3 bases, with 6 bases sitting between them. The V gene is TRBV4-1, the J gene TRBJ2-7, with D perhaps matching TRBD1 (5 bases). Sequencing was carried out using peripheral blood. The source of this sequence is a man aged 55-75 years with acute or convalescent COVID-19. The CDR3, as DNA: TGCGCCAGCAGCCAAGATAGGGGCTACGAGCAGTACTTC. Translated, it gives CASSQDRGYEQYF.